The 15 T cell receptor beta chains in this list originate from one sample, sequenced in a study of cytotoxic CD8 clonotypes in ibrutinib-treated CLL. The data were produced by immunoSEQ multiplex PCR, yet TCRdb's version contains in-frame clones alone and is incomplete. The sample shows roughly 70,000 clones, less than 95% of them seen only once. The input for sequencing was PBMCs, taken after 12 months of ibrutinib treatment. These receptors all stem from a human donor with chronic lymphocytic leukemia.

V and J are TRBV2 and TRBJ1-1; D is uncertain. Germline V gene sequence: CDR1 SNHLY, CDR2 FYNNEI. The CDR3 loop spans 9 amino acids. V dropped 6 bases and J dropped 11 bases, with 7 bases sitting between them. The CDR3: CASRGGAFF. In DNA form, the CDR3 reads TGTGCCAGCAGAGGAGGGGCTTTCTTT.

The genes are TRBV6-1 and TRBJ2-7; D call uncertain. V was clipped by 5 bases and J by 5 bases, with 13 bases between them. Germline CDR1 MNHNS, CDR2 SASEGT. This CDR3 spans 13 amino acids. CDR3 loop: CASSFSTPNEQYF. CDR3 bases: TGTGCCAGCAGTTTCTCCACCCCCAACGAGCAGTACTTC.

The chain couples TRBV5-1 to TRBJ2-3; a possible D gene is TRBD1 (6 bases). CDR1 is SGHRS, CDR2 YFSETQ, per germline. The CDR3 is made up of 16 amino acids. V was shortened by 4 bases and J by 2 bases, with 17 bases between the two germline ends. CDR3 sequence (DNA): TGCGCCAGCAGCCCACGGGTGGACAGAATCACAGATACGCAGTATTTT. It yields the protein CASSPRVDRITDTQYF.

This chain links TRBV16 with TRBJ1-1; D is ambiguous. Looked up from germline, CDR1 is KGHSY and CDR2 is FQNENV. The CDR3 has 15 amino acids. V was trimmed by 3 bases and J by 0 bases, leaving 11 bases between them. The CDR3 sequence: CASSQGRLMNTEAFF. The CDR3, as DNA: TGTGCCAGCAGCCAGGGTCGTCTTATGAACACTGAAGCTTTCTTT.

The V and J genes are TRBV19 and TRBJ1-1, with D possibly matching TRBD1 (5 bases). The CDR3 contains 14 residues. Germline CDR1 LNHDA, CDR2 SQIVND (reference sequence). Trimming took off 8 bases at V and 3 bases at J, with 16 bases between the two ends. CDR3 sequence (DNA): TGTGCCAGTCAAGGCAGGGAGAGACACACTGAAGCTTTCTTT. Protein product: CASQGRERHTEAFF.

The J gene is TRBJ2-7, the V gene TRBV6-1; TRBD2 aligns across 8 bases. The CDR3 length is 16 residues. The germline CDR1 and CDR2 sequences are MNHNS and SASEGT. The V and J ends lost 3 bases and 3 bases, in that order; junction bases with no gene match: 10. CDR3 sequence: CASSDTGTRVFYEQYF. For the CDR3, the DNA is TGTGCCAGCAGTGATACCGGGACTAGAGTATTCTACGAGCAGTACTTC.

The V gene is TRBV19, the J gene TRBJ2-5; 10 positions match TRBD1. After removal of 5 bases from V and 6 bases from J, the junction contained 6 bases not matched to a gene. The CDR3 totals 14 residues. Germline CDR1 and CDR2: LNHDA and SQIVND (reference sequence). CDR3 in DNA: TGTGCCAGTAGTGTGGACAGGGGGAGTCAGACCCAGTACTTC. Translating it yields CASSVDRGSQTQYF.

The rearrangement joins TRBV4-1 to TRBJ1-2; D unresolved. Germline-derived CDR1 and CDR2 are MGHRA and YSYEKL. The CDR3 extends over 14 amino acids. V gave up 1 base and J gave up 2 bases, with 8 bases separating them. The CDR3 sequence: CASSQVAENYGYTF. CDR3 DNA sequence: TGCGCCAGCAGCCAAGTAGCGGAAAACTATGGCTACACCTTC.

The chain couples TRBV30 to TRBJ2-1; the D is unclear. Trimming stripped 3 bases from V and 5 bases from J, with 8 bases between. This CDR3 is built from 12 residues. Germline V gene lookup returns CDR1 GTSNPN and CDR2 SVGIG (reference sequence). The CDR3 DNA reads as TGTGCCTGGAGGCAACTTAACAATGAGCAGTTCTTC. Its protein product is CAWRQLNNEQFF.

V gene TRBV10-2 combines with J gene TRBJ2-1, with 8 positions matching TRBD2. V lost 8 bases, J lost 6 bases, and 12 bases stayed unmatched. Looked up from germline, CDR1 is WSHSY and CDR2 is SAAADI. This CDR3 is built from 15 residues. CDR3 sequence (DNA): TGCGCCAGCCTTCGCTTACTAGCGGAGAGCAATGAGCAGTTCTTC. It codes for CASLRLLAESNEQFF.

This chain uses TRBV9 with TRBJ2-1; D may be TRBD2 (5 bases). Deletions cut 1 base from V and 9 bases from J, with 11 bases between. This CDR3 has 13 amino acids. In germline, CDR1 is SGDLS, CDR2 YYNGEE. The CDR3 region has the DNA TGTGCCAGCAGCGTAAGTAGTGGGAGTGAGCAGTTCTTC. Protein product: CASSVSSGSEQFF.

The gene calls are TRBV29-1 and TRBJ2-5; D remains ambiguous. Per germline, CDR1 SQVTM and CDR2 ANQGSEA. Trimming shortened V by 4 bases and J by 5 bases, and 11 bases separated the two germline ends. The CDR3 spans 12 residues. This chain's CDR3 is CSVVETGETQYF. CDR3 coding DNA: TGCAGCGTTGTAGAAACTGGGGAGACCCAGTACTTC.

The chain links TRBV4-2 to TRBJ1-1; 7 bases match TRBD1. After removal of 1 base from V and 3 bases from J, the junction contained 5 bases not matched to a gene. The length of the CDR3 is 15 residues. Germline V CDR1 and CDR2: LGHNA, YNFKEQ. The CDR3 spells CASSQADRFYTEAFF. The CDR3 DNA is TGTGCCAGCAGCCAAGCGGACAGGTTTTACACTGAAGCTTTCTTT.

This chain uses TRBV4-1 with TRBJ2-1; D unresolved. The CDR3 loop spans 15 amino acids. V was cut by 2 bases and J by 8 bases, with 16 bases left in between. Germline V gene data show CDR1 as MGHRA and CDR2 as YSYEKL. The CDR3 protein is CASSQLPLDIDEQFF. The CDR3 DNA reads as TGCGCCAGCAGCCAACTCCCTTTGGATATCGATGAGCAGTTCTTC.

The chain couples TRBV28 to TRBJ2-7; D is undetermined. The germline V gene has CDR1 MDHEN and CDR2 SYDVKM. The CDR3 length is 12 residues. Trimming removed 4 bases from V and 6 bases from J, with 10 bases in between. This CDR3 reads CASSSPVGEQYF. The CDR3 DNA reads TGTGCCAGCAGTTCACCGGTGGGCGAGCAGTACTTC.